The 9 T cell receptor beta chains below all came from one sample that was sequenced in a study of human T cells and chemical hapten exposure. Time point: patch test 2, 6 weeks after DPC sensitization. Treatment denoted: therapeutic diphenylcyclopropenone sensitization with weekly scalp DPC. TCRdb independently ran MiXCR on the RACE reads; one entry per CDR3 protein. The sample shows 100,000 or so distinct CDR3 sequences, approximately 11% of them seen only once. Sequenced here: whole blood, sampled in connection with sensitization to the hapten diphenylcyclopropenone (DPC). The receptors were sampled from a man between 40 and 49 years old with alopecia areata. Some clones in this sample may be carry-over from other donors' samples.

The chain employs TRBV5-1 and TRBJ2-3, with a tentative D call TRBD2 (6 bases). Trimming removed 0 bases from V and 5 bases from J, with 13 bases in between. Germline loops: CDR1 SGHRS, CDR2 YFSETQ. The CDR3 has 15 amino acids. CDR3 DNA sequence: TGCGCCAGCAGCTTGGCGCCTAGCGAGAAAGATACGCAGTATTTT. Protein sequence: CASSLAPSEKDTQYF.

This clonotype was observed a few times. The chain couples TRBV6-5 to TRBJ1-1, with 7 bases lining up with TRBD1. CDR1 and CDR2 (germline): MNHEY, SVGAGI. The V gene end was trimmed by 0 bases and the J gene end by 4 bases; junction bases not matched to a gene: 5. The CDR3 totals 15 residues. CDR3 in DNA: TGTGCCAGCAGTTACTCCACAGGGGTCATCACTGAAGCTTTCTTT. Encoded protein: CASSYSTGVITEAFF.

The chain couples TRBV29-1 to TRBJ2-2; 9 bases fit TRBD1. With 8 bases clipped from V and 5 bases from J, the junction kept 21 bases outside the gene matches. Germline V lookup: CDR1 SQVTM, CDR2 ANQGSEA. The CDR3 is made up of 18 amino acids. In DNA form, the CDR3 reads TGCAGCCTGAGGGGCTGGGGACAGGGTGGGGGTCCGACCGGGGAGCTGTTTTTT. Translating gives CSLRGWGQGGGPTGELFF.

The sample holds many counts of this clonotype. This chain joins TRBV15 and TRBJ1-1; no clear D gene. Germline V gene lookup returns CDR1 LNHNV and CDR2 YYDKDF (reference sequence). Trimming left V 1 base short and J 2 bases short, with 11 bases between. This CDR3 is built from 15 residues. CDR3 in amino acids: CATSRVVGINTEAFF. DNA of the CDR3: TGTGCCACCAGCAGAGTGGTAGGGATCAACACTGAAGCTTTCTTT.

This clonotype occurred many times. The chain uses TRBV3-1 and TRBJ1-6; the D gene is possibly TRBD1 (5 bases). Trimming removed 4 bases from V and 7 bases from J, with 8 bases in between. In germline, CDR1 is LGHDT, CDR2 YNNKEL (reference sequence). The CDR3 spans 13 residues. The CDR3 loop reads CASSLGVNSPLHF. DNA of the CDR3: TGTGCCAGCAGCCTGGGGGTAAATTCACCCCTCCACTTT.

This clonotype was detected only a few times. V gene TRBV5-1 combines with J gene TRBJ1-6; the D is unclear. Germline V gene sequence: CDR1 SGHRS, CDR2 YFSETQ. This CDR3 region has 14 residues. V lost 6 bases and J 14 bases, leaving 21 bases between the germline ends. CDR3 amino acids: CASTQEPTWSTLHF. The CDR3 bases are TGCGCCAGCACTCAAGAGCCCACCTGGTCCACCCTCCACTTT.

This sequence joins TRBV6-2 or TRBV6-3 and TRBJ2-3; the match to TRBD2 covers 9 bases. The CDR3 has 13 amino acids. The V and J ends lost 10 bases and 1 base, in that order; junction bases with no gene match: 3. CDR1 and CDR2 from the germline V gene are MNHEY and SVGEGT. This CDR3 reads CAIRTSGTDTQYF. The CDR3 DNA is TGTGCCATCAGGACTAGCGGCACAGATACGCAGTATTTT.

In its sample, this clonotype was seen a few times. The chain uses TRBV11-3 and TRBJ2-3; tentative D call: TRBD1 (5 bases). The CDR3 runs to 14 residues. V was pared by 5 bases and J by 2 bases, with 11 bases between. Germline V CDR1 and CDR2: SGHNT, YENEEA. The CDR3 loop reads CASSIRALTDTQYF. The CDR3, as DNA: TGTGCCAGCAGCATCAGGGCTCTCACAGATACGCAGTATTTT.

This clonotype was picked up many times. This chain links TRBV14 with TRBJ2-3, with 7 bases identical to TRBD2. The V gene's germline CDR1 is SGHDN and CDR2 FVKESK. There are 16 residues in the CDR3. V trimming: 1 base; J trimming: 8 bases; junction bases outside the gene matches: 12. The CDR3 here is CASSQVAGVTRPTQYF. Here the CDR3 DNA reads TGTGCCAGCAGCCAAGTCGCGGGAGTCACCCGACCTACGCAGTATTTT.